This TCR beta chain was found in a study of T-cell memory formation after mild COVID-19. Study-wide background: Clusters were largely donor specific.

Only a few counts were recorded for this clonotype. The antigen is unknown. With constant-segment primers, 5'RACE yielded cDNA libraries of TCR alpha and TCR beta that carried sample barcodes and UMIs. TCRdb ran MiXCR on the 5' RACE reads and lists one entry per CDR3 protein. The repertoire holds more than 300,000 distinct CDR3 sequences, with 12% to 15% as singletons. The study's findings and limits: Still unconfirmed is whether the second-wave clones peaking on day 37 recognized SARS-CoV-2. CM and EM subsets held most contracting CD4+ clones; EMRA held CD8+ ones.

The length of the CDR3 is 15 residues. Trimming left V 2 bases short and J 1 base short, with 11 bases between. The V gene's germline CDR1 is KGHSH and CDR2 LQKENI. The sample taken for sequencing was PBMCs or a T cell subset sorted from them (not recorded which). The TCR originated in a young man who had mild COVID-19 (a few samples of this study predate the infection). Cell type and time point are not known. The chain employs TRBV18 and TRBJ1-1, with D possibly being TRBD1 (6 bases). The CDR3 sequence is CASSPMTGQNTEAFF. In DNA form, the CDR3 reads TGTGCCAGCTCACCAATGACAGGCCAGAACACTGAAGCTTTCTTT. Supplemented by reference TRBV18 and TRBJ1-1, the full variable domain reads NAGVMQNPRHLVRRRGQEARLRCSPMKGHSHVYWYRQLPEEGLKFMVYLQKENIIDESGMPKERFSAEFPKEGPSILRIQQVVRGDSAAYFCASSPMTGQNTEAFFGQGTRLTVV.